These 22 T cell receptor beta chains originate from one sample sequenced in a study of CD8 T cells in Susac syndrome. The authors reverse transcribed roughly 0.5 to 1 ug RNA with random hexamers. TCRdb called the immunoSEQ multiplex PCR reads again in MiXCR, with one record for every CDR3 protein. The repertoire holds about 190,000 distinct CDR3 sequences, roughly 94% seen once, with 0.15% to 0.2% in the top ten. Sequenced material: CD8+ T cells from PBMCs. Receptors originate from a human donor with Susac syndrome.

The rearrangement links TRBV5-6 to TRBJ1-4; 8 nucleotides match TRBD1. The V and J ends lost 2 bases and 3 bases, in that order; junction bases with no gene match: 3. This CDR3 comprises 15 residues. CDR1 and CDR2 (germline): SGHDT, YYEEEE. The CDR3 reads CASSFLTGANEKLFF. The CDR3 nucleotides are TGTGCCAGCAGCTTCCTGACAGGGGCTAATGAAAAACTGTTTTTT.

V and J are TRBV14 and TRBJ2-1, with D possibly matching TRBD1 (6 bases). Looked up from germline, CDR1 is SGHDN and CDR2 is FVKESK. This CDR3 contains 14 residues. Trimming cost V 3 bases and J 4 bases, with 10 bases left between them. The CDR3, as DNA: TGTGCCAGCAGCCACAGGACAGTATACAATGAGCAGTTCTTC. Its translation is CASSHRTVYNEQFF. Filled out from reference TRBV14 and TRBJ2-1, the complete variable domain reads EAGVTQFPSHSVIEKGQTVTLRCDPISGHDNLYWYRRVMGKEIKFLLHFVKESKQDESGMPNNRFLAERTGGTYSTLKVQPAELEDSGVYFCASSHRTVYNEQFFGPGTRLTVL.

The V call is TRBV12-5, the J call TRBJ2-7; 7 nucleotides line up with TRBD1. Per the germline V gene, CDR1 is LGHNT and CDR2 is FRNRAP. Unmatched junction bases numbered 7, after V lost 2 bases and J lost 6 bases. This CDR3 spans 14 amino acids. The CDR3 coding sequence is TGTGCTAGTGGTTTGCCCAACACAGGGGCCGAGCAGTACTTC. Protein sequence: CASGLPNTGAEQYF.

The chain combines TRBV12-5 with TRBJ1-2; D uncertain. Germline-derived CDR1 and CDR2 are LGHNT and FRNRAP. The germline V and J ends were trimmed by 5 bases and 1 base, with 8 bases remaining between them. This CDR3 is built from 13 residues. As DNA, the CDR3 is TGTGCTAGTGGTCCCCTCCATAACTATGGCTACACCTTC. Translating it yields CASGPLHNYGYTF.

The CDR3 DNA reads as TGTGCCTGGAGTCCTTCCCCTCCTGAGCAGTTCTTC. As protein: CAWSPSPPEQFF. The chain combines TRBV30 with TRBJ2-1; D gene unclear. V lost 2 bases and J lost 9, with 11 bases in between. CDR1 GTSNPN and CDR2 SVGIG come from the germline V gene (reference sequence). This CDR3 spans 12 amino acids.

This clonotype was seen only once. This rearrangement joins TRBV5-6 to TRBJ1-6; D is ambiguous. Germline CDR1 and CDR2: SGHDT and YYEEEE. This CDR3 region has 17 residues. The ends were cut back, 1 base at V and 11 bases at J, with 22 bases in the middle. In nucleotides, the CDR3 is TGTGCCAGCAGCTTGTCTACAGACCTCGGGGTATCCCCACCCCTCCACTTT. This translates into CASSLSTDLGVSPPLHF.

The rearrangement links TRBV3-1 to TRBJ2-7; tentatively, D is TRBD2 (5 bases). The CDR3 totals 13 residues. Germline assignment: CDR1 LGHDT and CDR2 YNNKEL (reference sequence). Trimming took 1 base from V and 6 from J, leaving 10 bases between them. CDR3 DNA: TGTGCCAGCAGCCAAGGGGATGGGAGCGAGCAGTACTTC. Protein product: CASSQGDGSEQYF.

This clonotype was recorded only once. This sequence joins TRBV28 and TRBJ2-5; 8 bases are shared with TRBD2. V trimming: 2 bases; J trimming: 2 bases; junction bases outside the gene matches: 4. The CDR3 spans 15 residues. Germline CDR1 reads MDHEN; CDR2 reads SYDVKM. The CDR3 here is CASSLAGGVQETQYF. The CDR3 DNA reads as TGTGCCAGCAGTTTAGCGGGAGGAGTACAAGAGACCCAGTACTTC.

The gene calls are TRBV5-6 and TRBJ2-2; 7 bases are a match to TRBD1. Germline CDR1 SGHDT, CDR2 YYEEEE. V dropped 4 bases and J dropped 4; count of bases not matched to a gene: 4. The CDR3 has 14 residues. CDR3 sequence reads: CASSAGTATGELFF. In DNA, the CDR3 is TGTGCCAGCAGCGCCGGGACAGCCACCGGGGAGCTGTTTTTT.

This chain connects TRBV11-2 to TRBJ2-1, with 9 bases aligning to TRBD1. Looked up from germline, CDR1 is SGHAT and CDR2 is FQNNGV. The V segment lost 3 bases and the J segment 7 bases; nucleotides outside the gene matches: 7. The CDR3 is 15 residues long. For the CDR3, the DNA is TGTGCCAGCAGCTTTTCAGGGACAGGGCTAAATGAGCAGTTCTTC. Translation: CASSFSGTGLNEQFF.

This sequence joins TRBV15 and TRBJ2-2, with a weak D call TRBD1 (6 bases). Between the trimmed V and J ends, which lost 3 bases and 1 base, there was a span of 9 bases. CDR3 length equals 15 residues. Germline CDR1 LNHNV, CDR2 YYDKDF (reference sequence). CDR3 region: CATSSPGQNTGELFF. In DNA form, the CDR3 reads TGTGCCACCAGCAGCCCGGGACAGAACACCGGGGAGCTGTTTTTT. The variable domain in full, with the rest retrieved from reference TRBV15 and TRBJ2-2, is DAMVIQNPRYQVTQFGKPVTLSCSQTLNHNVMYWYQQKSSQAPKLLFHYYDKDFNNEADTPDNFQSRRPNTSFCFLDIRSPGLGDTAMYLCATSSPGQNTGELFFGEGSRLTVL.

This chain uses TRBV10-3 with TRBJ2-7; 15 bases match TRBD2. The CDR3 runs to 13 residues. Germline CDR1 reads ENHRY; CDR2 reads SYGVKD. The V and J ends lost 8 bases and 7 bases, in that order; junction bases with no gene match: 3. The chain's CDR3 is CAISGLAGGEQYF. In DNA, the CDR3 is TGTGCCATCTCGGGACTAGCGGGAGGAGAGCAGTACTTC.

The chain has TRBV6-4 and TRBJ2-6; D unclear. This CDR3 is 15 amino acids long. Germline loops: CDR1 MRHNA, CDR2 SNTAGT. Trimming pared 2 bases from V and 0 bases from J, leaving 5 bases between. This CDR3 is CASSDGFSGANVLTF. CDR3 nucleotide sequence: TGTGCCAGCAGTGACGGCTTCTCTGGGGCCAACGTCCTGACTTTC.

This clonotype was seen a single time. The chain is built from TRBV4-1 and TRBJ2-6, with 7 nucleotides matching TRBD1. Germline-derived CDR1 and CDR2 are MGHRA and YSYEKL. V lost 7 bases to trimming and J lost 0 bases; unmatched junction nucleotides: 9. The CDR3 has 17 residues. The CDR3, as DNA: TGCGCCAGCACCCGGACAGGATTCGACTCTGGGGCCAACGTCCTGACTTTC. Protein product: CASTRTGFDSGANVLTF.

The J gene is TRBJ2-7, the V gene TRBV20-1; D call uncertain. Trimming pared 6 bases from V and 0 bases from J, leaving 12 bases between. The V gene's germline CDR1 is DFQATT and CDR2 SNEGSKA (reference sequence). This CDR3 is 13 amino acids long. CDR3 loop: CSAPASNSYEQYF. Written as DNA, the CDR3 is TGCAGTGCCCCAGCTTCTAACTCCTACGAGCAGTACTTC.

The chain couples TRBV9 to TRBJ2-7, with 8 bases aligning to TRBD2. The CDR3 is made up of 14 amino acids. J gave up 4 bases and V 4 bases, and 7 bases lay outside the gene matches. Germline V lookup: CDR1 SGDLS, CDR2 YYNGEE. The CDR3 loop reads CASSPSGGEYEQYF. The CDR3 bases are TGTGCCAGCAGCCCTTCCGGGGGGGAGTACGAGCAGTACTTC.

The chain employs TRBV19 and TRBJ1-2; TRBD1 aligns across 12 bases. Trimming removed 6 bases from V and 4 bases from J; junction bases left unmatched: 9. The CDR3 is made up of 16 amino acids. Germline V gene data show CDR1 as LNHDA and CDR2 as SQIVND (reference sequence). CDR3 coding DNA: TGTGCCAGTAGGCGCTCGGGACAGGGGGCTTTCTATGGCTACACCTTC. Amino acid sequence: CASRRSGQGAFYGYTF.

The genes are TRBV11-2 and TRBJ2-7; D is unresolved. Germline CDR1 and CDR2: SGHAT and FQNNGV. Trimming stripped 5 bases from V and 7 bases from J, with 12 bases between. The CDR3 is made up of 12 amino acids. CDR3 loop: CASSASQAEQYF. CDR3 sequence (DNA): TGTGCCAGCAGCGCATCGCAGGCAGAGCAGTACTTC. The full variable domain, its missing parts supplied by reference TRBV11-2 and TRBJ2-7, is EAGVAQSPRYKIIEKRQSVAFWCNPISGHATLYWYQQILGQGPKLLIQFQNNGVVDDSQLPKDRFSAERLKGVDSTLKIQPAKLEDSAVYLCASSASQAEQYFGPGTRLTVT.

This clonotype appeared a single time. The chain has TRBV4-2 and TRBJ2-7; possible D gene TRBD2, 6 bases. CDR3 length: 15 amino acids. Germline V CDR1 and CDR2: LGHNA, YNFKEQ. The V end was cut by 0 bases, the J end by 5 bases, with 14 bases between. Here the CDR3 DNA reads TGTGCCAGCAGCCAAGAACCGGAGCGGGTGGACGAGCAGTACTTC. As protein: CASSQEPERVDEQYF.

This sequence joins TRBV5-4 and TRBJ2-1; weak D call: TRBD2 (6 bases). CDR3 length equals 14 residues. With 2 bases removed from V and 5 bases from J, the gap between germline ends came to 11 bases. Looked up from germline, CDR1 is SGHNT and CDR2 is YYREEE (reference sequence). The CDR3 is CASSFRTGDNEQFF. CDR3 nucleotides: TGTGCCAGCAGCTTTCGGACGGGAGACAATGAGCAGTTCTTC.

This clonotype was counted a few times. CDR3 amino acids: CASSSWRGNQETQYF. The CDR3 DNA is TGTGCCAGCAGCTCCTGGCGCGGGAACCAAGAGACCCAGTACTTC. The V and J genes are TRBV11-2 and TRBJ2-5; D possibly corresponds to TRBD2 (6 bases). Germline V lookup: CDR1 SGHAT, CDR2 FQNNGV. This CDR3 has 15 residues. The V gene lost 4 bases and the J gene lost 0 bases, with 12 bases spanning the gap.

This rearrangement joins TRBV19 to TRBJ1-1; TRBD1 is a possible D gene (5 bases). CDR1 is LNHDA and CDR2 is SQIVND in the germline V gene (reference sequence). V was clipped by 7 bases and J by 3 bases, with 9 bases between them. This CDR3 is 12 amino acids long. The CDR3 DNA sequence: TGTGCCAGTAATCAGGGATACACTGAAGCTTTCTTT. Protein product: CASNQGYTEAFF.